Listed below are T cell receptor beta chains from one sample, sequenced in a study of cytomegalovirus exposure and HLA in healthy donors. Data came from immunoSEQ multiplex PCR; TCRdb stores just in-frame clones and leaves some out. Among roughly 240,000 clones listed, approximately 84% were seen once. Sample: PBMCs. The origin of the receptors is a girl aged 2-9 years in good health and CMV-seronegative. CDR3s include the opening cysteine and the closing phenylalanine or tryptophan.

v_call	j_call	cdr3_aa
TRBV7-2	TRBJ2-6	CASSLGGAGANVLTF
TRBV7-8	TRBJ2-4	CASTHLSDRDIRDIQYF
TRBV10-3	TRBJ2-1	CAIRVGTSGSNEQFF
TRBV7-9	TRBJ1-6	CASSLKQGYSPLHF
TRBV10-3	TRBJ1-4	CAISRGQGVNEKLFF
TRBV27	TRBJ2-7	CASSLLVGHYEQYF
TRBV6-5	TRBJ2-7	CASSYGGTSYEQYF
TRBV6-1	TRBJ1-5	CASSPRGGLNQPQHF
TRBV10-1	TRBJ1-4	CASSGGLGIEKLFF
TRBV10-3	TRBJ2-5	CAIRPTGGQETQYF
TRBV27	TRBJ2-2	CASSRPGQGATGELFF
TRBV6-6	NA	CARYGRRGNHYEQYF
TRBV6-1	TRBJ1-3	CASTETGLGNTIYF
TRBV7-9	TRBJ1-2	CASSLSRDGYTF
TRBV2	TRBJ2-4	CASRQIGAKNIQYF
TRBV7-2	TRBJ1-1	CASRPTITGSGEAFF
TRBV2	TRBJ2-1	CASSPGLVLAQFF
TRBV7-2	TRBJ2-1	CASSLGRSGPTSSFF